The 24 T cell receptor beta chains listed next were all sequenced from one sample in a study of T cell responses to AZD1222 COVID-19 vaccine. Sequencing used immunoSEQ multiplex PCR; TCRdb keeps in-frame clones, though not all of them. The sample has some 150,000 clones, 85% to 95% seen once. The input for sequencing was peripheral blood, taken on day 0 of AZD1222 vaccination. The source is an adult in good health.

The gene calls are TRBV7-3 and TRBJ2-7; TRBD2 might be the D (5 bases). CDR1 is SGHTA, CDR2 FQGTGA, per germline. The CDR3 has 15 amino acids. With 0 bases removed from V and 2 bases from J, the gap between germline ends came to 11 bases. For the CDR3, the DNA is TGTGCCAGCAGCTTAACAGGCGGGCCGACCTACGAGCAGTACTTC. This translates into CASSLTGGPTYEQYF.

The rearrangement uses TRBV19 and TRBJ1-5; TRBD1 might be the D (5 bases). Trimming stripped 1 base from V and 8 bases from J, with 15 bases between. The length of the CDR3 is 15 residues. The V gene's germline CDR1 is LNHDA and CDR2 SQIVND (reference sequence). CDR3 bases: TGTGCCAGTAGTATAGGACGGGACGGCTATAAGCCCCAGCATTTT. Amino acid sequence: CASSIGRDGYKPQHF.

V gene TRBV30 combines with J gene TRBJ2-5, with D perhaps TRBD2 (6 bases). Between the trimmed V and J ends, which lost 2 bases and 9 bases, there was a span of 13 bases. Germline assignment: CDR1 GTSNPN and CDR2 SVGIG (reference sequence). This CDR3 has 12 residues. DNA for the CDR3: TGTGCCTGGAGTTTCTCCGGGGGACCCCAGTACTTC. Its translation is CAWSFSGGPQYF.

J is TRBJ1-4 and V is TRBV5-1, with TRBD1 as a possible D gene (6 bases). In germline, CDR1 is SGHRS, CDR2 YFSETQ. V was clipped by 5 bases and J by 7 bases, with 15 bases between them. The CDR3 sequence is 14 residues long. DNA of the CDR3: TGCGCCAGCAGGGGAGGGGGTAACGTTGAAAAACTGTTTTTT. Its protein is CASRGGGNVEKLFF.

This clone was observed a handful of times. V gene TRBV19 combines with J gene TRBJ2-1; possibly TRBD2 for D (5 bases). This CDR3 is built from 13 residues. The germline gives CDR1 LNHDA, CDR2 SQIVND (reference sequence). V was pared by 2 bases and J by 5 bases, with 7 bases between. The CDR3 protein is CASSISEDNEQFF. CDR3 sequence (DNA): TGTGCCAGTAGTATATCGGAGGACAATGAGCAGTTCTTC.

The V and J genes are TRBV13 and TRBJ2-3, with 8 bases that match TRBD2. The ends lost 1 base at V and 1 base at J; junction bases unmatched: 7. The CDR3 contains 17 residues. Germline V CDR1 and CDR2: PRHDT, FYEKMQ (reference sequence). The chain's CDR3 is CASSLELSGGRTDTQYF. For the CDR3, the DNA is TGTGCCAGCAGCTTAGAGTTAAGCGGGGGCCGCACAGATACGCAGTATTTT.

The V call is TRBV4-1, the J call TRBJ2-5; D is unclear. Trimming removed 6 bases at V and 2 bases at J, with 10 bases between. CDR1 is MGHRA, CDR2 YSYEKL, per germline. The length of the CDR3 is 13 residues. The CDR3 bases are TGCGCCAGCAGGGCAGCTACTCAAGAGACCCAGTACTTC. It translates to CASRAATQETQYF.

The CDR3 coding sequence is TGTGCCAGCAGCTTGGCCTCCGGCGACTACGTGGGGTACTTC. Translating it yields CASSLASGDYVGYF. V usage is TRBV5-6 and J usage is TRBJ2-7, with D possibly matching TRBD2 (5 bases). Germline CDR1 SGHDT, CDR2 YYEEEE. This CDR3 is 14 amino acids long. The V gene lost 0 bases and the J gene lost 12 bases, with 19 bases spanning the gap. Filled out from reference TRBV5-6 and TRBJ2-7, the complete variable domain reads DAGVTQSPTHLIKTRGQQVTLRCSPKSGHDTVSWYQQALGQGPQFIFQYYEEEERQRGNFPDRFSGHQFPNYSSELNVNALLLGDSALYLCASSLASGDYVGYFGPGTRLTVT.

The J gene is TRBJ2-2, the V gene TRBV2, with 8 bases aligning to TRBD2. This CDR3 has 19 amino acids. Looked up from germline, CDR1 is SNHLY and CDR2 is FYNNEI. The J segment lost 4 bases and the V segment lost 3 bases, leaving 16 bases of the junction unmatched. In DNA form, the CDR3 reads TGTGCCAGCAGTGAGAGTAACATAGTTCCGGGGGGGCTCACCGGGGAGCTGTTTTTT. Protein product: CASSESNIVPGGLTGELFF.

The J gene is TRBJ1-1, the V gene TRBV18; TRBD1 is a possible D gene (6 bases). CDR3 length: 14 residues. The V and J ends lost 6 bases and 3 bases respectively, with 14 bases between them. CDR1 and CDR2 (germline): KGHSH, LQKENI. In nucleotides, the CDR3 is TGTGCCAGCTCCCTAGGGGGTTTGGACACTGAAGCTTTCTTT. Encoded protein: CASSLGGLDTEAFF. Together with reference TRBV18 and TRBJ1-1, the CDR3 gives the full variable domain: NAGVMQNPRHLVRRRGQEARLRCSPMKGHSHVYWYRQLPEEGLKFMVYLQKENIIDESGMPKERFSAEFPKEGPSILRIQQVVRGDSAAYFCASSLGGLDTEAFFGQGTRLTVV.

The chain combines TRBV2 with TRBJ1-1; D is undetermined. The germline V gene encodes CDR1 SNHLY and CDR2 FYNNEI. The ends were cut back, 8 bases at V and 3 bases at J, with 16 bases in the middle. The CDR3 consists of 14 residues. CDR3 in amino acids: CASESRAVYTEAFF. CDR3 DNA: TGTGCCAGCGAATCTCGTGCAGTTTACACTGAAGCTTTCTTT.

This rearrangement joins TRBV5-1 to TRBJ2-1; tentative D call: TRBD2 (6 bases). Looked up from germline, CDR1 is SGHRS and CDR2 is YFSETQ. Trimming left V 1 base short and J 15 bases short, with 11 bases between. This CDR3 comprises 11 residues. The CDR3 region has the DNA TGCGCCAGCAGCTTGCGGAGGGAAAGGTTCTTC. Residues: CASSLRRERFF.

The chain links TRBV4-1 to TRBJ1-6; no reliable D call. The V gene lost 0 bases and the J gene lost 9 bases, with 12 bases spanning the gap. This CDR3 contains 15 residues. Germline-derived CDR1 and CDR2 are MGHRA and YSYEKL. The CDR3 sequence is CASSQEETAGSPLHF. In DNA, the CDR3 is TGCGCCAGCAGCCAAGAGGAGACGGCAGGTTCACCCCTCCACTTT.

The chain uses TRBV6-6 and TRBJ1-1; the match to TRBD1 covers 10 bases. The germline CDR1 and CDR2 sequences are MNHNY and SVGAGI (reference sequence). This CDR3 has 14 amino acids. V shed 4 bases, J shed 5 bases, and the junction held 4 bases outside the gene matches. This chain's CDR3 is CASSLDRGPTEAFF. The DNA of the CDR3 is TGTGCCAGCAGTTTAGACAGGGGGCCGACTGAAGCTTTCTTT.

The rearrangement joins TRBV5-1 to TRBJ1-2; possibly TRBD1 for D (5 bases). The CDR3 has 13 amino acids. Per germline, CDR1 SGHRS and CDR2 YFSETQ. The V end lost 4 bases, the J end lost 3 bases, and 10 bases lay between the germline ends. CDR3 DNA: TGCGCCAGCAGCGAACAGGCGGACTATGGCTACACCTTC. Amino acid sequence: CASSEQADYGYTF.

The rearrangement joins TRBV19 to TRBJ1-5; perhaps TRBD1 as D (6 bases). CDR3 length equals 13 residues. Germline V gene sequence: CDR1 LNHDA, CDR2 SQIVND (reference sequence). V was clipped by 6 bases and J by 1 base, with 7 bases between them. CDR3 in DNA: TGTGCCAGTAGAGACAGGAGCAATCAGCCCCAGCATTTT. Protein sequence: CASRDRSNQPQHF.

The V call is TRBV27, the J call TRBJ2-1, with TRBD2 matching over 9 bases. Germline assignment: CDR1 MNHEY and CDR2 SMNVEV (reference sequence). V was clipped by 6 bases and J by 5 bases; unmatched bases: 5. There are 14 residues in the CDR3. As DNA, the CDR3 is TGTGCCAGCAGGGCTAGCGGGGACCACAATGAGCAGTTCTTC. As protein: CASRASGDHNEQFF.

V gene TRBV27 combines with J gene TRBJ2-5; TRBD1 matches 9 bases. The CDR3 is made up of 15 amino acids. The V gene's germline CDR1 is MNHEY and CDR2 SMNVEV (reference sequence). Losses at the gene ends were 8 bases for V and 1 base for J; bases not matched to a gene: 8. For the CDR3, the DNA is TGTGCCAGCTGGCACAGGGGGCTTGGCCAAGAGACCCAGTACTTC. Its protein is CASWHRGLGQETQYF.

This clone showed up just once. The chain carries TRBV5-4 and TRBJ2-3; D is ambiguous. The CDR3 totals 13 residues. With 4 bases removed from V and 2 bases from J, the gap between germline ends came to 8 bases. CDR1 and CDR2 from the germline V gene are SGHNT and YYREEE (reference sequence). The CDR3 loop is CASSHDPTDTQYF. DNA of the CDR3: TGTGCCAGCAGCCATGATCCCACAGATACGCAGTATTTT.

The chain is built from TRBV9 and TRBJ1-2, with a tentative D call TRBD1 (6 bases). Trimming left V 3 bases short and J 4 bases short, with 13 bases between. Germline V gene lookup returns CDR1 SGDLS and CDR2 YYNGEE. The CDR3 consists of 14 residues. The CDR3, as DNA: TGTGCCAGCAGCGGACAACAGGGCGCCTATGGCTACACCTTC. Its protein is CASSGQQGAYGYTF.

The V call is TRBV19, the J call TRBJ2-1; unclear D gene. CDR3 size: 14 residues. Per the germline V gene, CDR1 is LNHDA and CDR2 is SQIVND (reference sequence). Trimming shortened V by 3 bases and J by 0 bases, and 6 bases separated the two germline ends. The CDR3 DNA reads TGTGCCAGTAGTATGCTGAGCTCCTACAATGAGCAGTTCTTC. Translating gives CASSMLSSYNEQFF.

CDR3 DNA: TGTGCCAGCAGCTCTCACTTTATAACGGACAGAGATAATCAGCCCCAGCATTTT. Its protein is CASSSHFITDRDNQPQHF. The chain links TRBV5-6 to TRBJ1-5; D is possibly TRBD1 (6 bases). CDR1 is SGHDT and CDR2 is YYEEEE in the germline V gene. V lost 3 bases to trimming and J lost 4 bases, with 23 bases between them. There are 18 residues in the CDR3. Complete variable domain (other parts from reference TRBV5-6 and TRBJ1-5): DAGVTQSPTHLIKTRGQQVTLRCSPKSGHDTVSWYQQALGQGPQFIFQYYEEEERQRGNFPDRFSGHQFPNYSSELNVNALLLGDSALYLCASSSHFITDRDNQPQHFGDGTRLSIL.

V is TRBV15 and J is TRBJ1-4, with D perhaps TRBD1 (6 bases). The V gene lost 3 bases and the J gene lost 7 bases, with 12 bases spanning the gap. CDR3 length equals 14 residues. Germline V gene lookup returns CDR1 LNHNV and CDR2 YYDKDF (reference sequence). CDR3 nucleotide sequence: TGTGCCACCAGCAGGGGGGGGCGTACTGAAAAACTGTTTTTT. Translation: CATSRGGRTEKLFF.

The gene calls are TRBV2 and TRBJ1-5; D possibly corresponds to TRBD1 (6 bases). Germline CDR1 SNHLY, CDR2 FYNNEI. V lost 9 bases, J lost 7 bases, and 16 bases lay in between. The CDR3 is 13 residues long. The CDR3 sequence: CASTTEGGQPQHF. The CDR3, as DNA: TGTGCCAGTACTACCGAGGGGGGGCAGCCCCAGCATTTT.